This T cell receptor beta chain was profiled in a study of blood T cells in healthy people across ages (dated by TCRdb to the mid-2010s). About the study as a whole: Template switching captured roughly one uniquely barcoded TCR beta cDNA molecule per two T cells in model experiments. Using deep sequencing normalized with unique cDNA molecular identifiers, the study measured how TCR beta repertoire diversity changes with age. The donors were divided into four age groups: young (average around 17 years), middle-aged (under 40), aged (approximately 62) and long-lived (about 90). To avoid experimental bias, donors of different ages were spread randomly across the sequencing lanes. Two additional independent replicas of 1 million unique cDNA reads from the same blood draw were analyzed for two donors (one aged 18 to 30 and one aged 80 or older). Results and caveats for the whole study, not just this receptor: Compared with the aged group, the long-lived group had more naive CD4+ T cells, fewer expanded clones and increased TCR diversity, suggesting age selection. Bulk unsorted PBMC profiling prevented conclusive comparison of naive and antigen-experienced compartments. Estimates of total diversity from one million sequenced T cells were regarded as lower bounds and underestimates. As age increased, observed TCR beta diversity per million T cells dropped in a roughly linear way, and a significant reduction was already evident by age about 40. The CMV infection status of donors was not known, potentially confounding age-related changes in expanded clonotypes. There was a strong correlation between observed TCR beta diversity and the percentage of naive T cells measured by flow cytometry.

Comments on this clonotype: Its antigen remains unidentified. Within one base of it there is no much larger clone, and no base qualities were kept.

The receptor library was made with 5' RACE. The listed sequencing device is Illumina HiSeq 2500. A second PCR of about 6 to 11 cycles was performed with a sample-barcoded 5' primer and a J-beta primer mix. A unique molecular identifier was introduced onto each TCR beta cDNA molecule by a template-switch 5' adaptor carrying 12 random nucleotides. At least 2.5 million CDR3-containing paired-end reads were obtained from each sample. First-strand cDNA was synthesized from all RNA with the Mint cDNA synthesis kit, primed by a TRBC-specific oligonucleotide. After uracil-DNA glycosylase treatment, a first 18-cycle PCR used universal primers M1SS and BC2_uni_R on all cDNA. The study's own analysis went as follows. For normalization, 1 million high-quality reads, each with a distinct molecular identifier, were randomly selected from each sample. Instead of being binned into consensus sequences, reads with shared molecular identifiers were discarded. MiTCR, with a Q25 quality threshold and the strictest error-elimination algorithm, was used for CDR3 identification, clonotype clustering and error correction. A nonparametric unseen species model using Euler transformation provided a lower-bound estimate of total TCR beta diversity. TCRdb reprocessing: public reads trimmed at Q25 with fastp, clones called with MiXCR, in-frame beta chains kept. Every CDR3 protein is listed once, alongside the most common genes and DNA of its rows. V and J calls and clone size were set by TCRdb, not the authors. Present in this sample are around 940,000 distinct CDR3 sequences, just over 50% of which were seen just once. The top ten clones comprise about a fifth of the sample.

The donors were 40 or so Caucasian individuals from Russia, aged roughly 6 to 90 years, who were systemically healthy. About 9.8 milliliters of peripheral blood were drawn from each donor into EDTA-treated Vacutainer tubes. Ficoll-Paque density-gradient centrifugation was used to isolate PBMCs, with at least 6.5 million obtained per sample. Trizol reagent was used to extract total RNA from the PBMCs, yielding at least 5 micrograms per sample. The percentages of naive CD45RAhigh/CD27high T cells were determined by flow cytometry on a PBMC aliquot from every donor. The source is a woman aged 55-70 years in good health. What was sequenced was blood.

The nucleotide sequence reads TGCAGTGCTAGTCCCTTCGAGCGGACGGACTACGAGCAGTACTTC. It codes for CSASPFERTDYEQYF. The V and J segments used are TRBV20-1 and TRBJ2-5; TRBD2 is a possible D gene, resting on 5 matching bases. The end of the DNA aligns better with TRBJ2-7, so the J call may be wrong. Per the germline V gene (reference sequence), DFQATT is the CDR1 and SNEGSKA is the CDR2. The CDR3 sequence holds 15 residues, the cysteine and phenylalanine included. Only CDR3 DNA is held: 45 bases, read in frame from base 1.